Presented here are 24 T cell receptor beta chains from one specimen sequenced in a study of CD8+CD57+ T cells in acquired aplastic anemia. TCR beta VDJ and CDR3 profiles were obtained from a genomic DNA template. Each CDR3 protein gets one entry after TCRdb re-called the reads with MiXCR. The table has around 200,000 distinct CDR3 sequences, approximately 48% seen once; the top ten hold about an eighth. Sequencing was done on patients that had shown CD8+CD57+ cell expansion by flow cytometry. Sequencing used sorted CD4+, CD8+, or CD8+CD57+ T cells (not recorded which) from PBMCs. These receptors came from a human donor with aplastic anemia.

The chain carries TRBV20-1 and TRBJ2-5; 7 bases align to TRBD1. CDR3 size: 14 residues. From germline, CDR1 is DFQATT and CDR2 SNEGSKA (reference sequence). The V and J ends lost 3 bases and 2 bases, in that order; junction bases with no gene match: 6. Here the CDR3 DNA reads TGCAGTGCTAGGACGGGACAGTCTCAAGAGACCCAGTACTTC. It encodes CSARTGQSQETQYF.

The V call is TRBV10-3, the J call TRBJ1-1; 9 bases agree with TRBD1. Unmatched junction bases numbered 3, after V lost 2 bases and J lost 2 bases. This CDR3 is 15 amino acids long. Germline CDR1 ENHRY, CDR2 SYGVKD. CDR3 in amino acids: CAISEGQGRNTEAFF. The DNA for the CDR3 is TGTGCCATCAGTGAGGGACAGGGGCGTAACACTGAAGCTTTCTTT.

V and J are TRBV20-1 and TRBJ2-7; D not resolved. The germline gives CDR1 DFQATT, CDR2 SNEGSKA (reference sequence). The V end lost 0 bases, the J end lost 1 base, and 10 bases lay between the germline ends. This CDR3 spans 14 amino acids. This chain's CDR3 is CSARDIGPSYEQYF. CDR3 nucleotide sequence: TGCAGTGCTAGAGATATCGGACCATCCTACGAGCAGTACTTC.

The V call is TRBV29-1, the J call TRBJ2-5, with 7 positions matching TRBD2. CDR1 is SQVTM, CDR2 ANQGSEA, per germline. The CDR3 consists of 12 residues. The trim removed 4 bases at V and 7 bases at J, leaving 6 bases unmatched. The CDR3 region has the DNA TGCAGCGTTGGCAGGGAGGGATTGACCCAGTACTTC. Amino acid sequence: CSVGREGLTQYF. The entire variable domain, with the rest obtained from reference TRBV29-1 and TRBJ2-5, is as follows: SAVISQKPSRDICQRGTSLTIQCQVDSQVTMMFWYRQQPGQSLTLIATANQGSEATYESGFVIDKFPISRPNLTFSTLTVSNMSPEDSSIYLCSVGREGLTQYFGPGTRLLVL.

The J gene is TRBJ2-2, the V gene TRBV24-1; TRBD2 aligns across 11 bases. Germline assignment: CDR1 KGHDR and CDR2 SFDVKD. V was clipped by 5 bases and J by 2 bases; unmatched bases: 6. This CDR3 is 17 amino acids long. The CDR3 region is CATSVELAGVNTGELFF. The CDR3 nucleotides are TGTGCCACCAGTGTCGAACTAGCGGGGGTAAACACCGGGGAGCTGTTTTTT.

In its sample, this clonotype was seen many times. The V gene is TRBV11-2, the J gene TRBJ2-3; TRBD2 agrees at 11 bases. The CDR3 has 16 residues. Germline CDR1 is SGHAT and CDR2 is FQNNGV. The V and J ends lost 4 bases and 7 bases, in that order; junction bases with no gene match: 10. The CDR3 here is CASSSIAGGPENTQYF. DNA for the CDR3: TGTGCCAGCAGCTCGATAGCGGGGGGGCCGGAAAATACGCAGTATTTT.

This sequence joins TRBV19 and TRBJ2-1; 10 nucleotides match TRBD2. This CDR3 spans 16 amino acids. Per germline, CDR1 LNHDA and CDR2 SQIVND (reference sequence). The junction had 4 bases not matched to a gene; V was cut back by 4 bases and J by 1 base. The CDR3 loop reads CASSTRTSGSYNEQFF. The CDR3 region has the DNA TGTGCCAGTAGTACCCGGACTAGCGGTTCCTACAATGAGCAGTTCTTC. Complete variable domain (other parts from reference TRBV19 and TRBJ2-1): DGGITQSPKYLFRKEGQNVTLSCEQNLNHDAMYWYRQDPGQGLRLIYYSQIVNDFQKGDIAEGYSVSREKKESFPLTVTSAQKNPTAFYLCASSTRTSGSYNEQFFGPGTRLTVL.

A word on this clonotype: A much bigger clone sits one base away, suggesting this may be a read error. The J gene is TRBJ1-1, the V gene TRBV6-5; D unresolved. Germline V CDR1 and CDR2: MNHEY, SVGAGI. V shed 2 bases and J shed 5 bases, with 9 bases lying between them. This CDR3 is built from 13 residues. Here the CDR3 reads CASSYHVETEAFF. CDR3 bases: TGTGCCAGCAGTTACCACGTTGAAACTGAAGCTTTCTTT.

This clonotype was found a few times. The chain employs TRBV15 and TRBJ1-2, with 9 positions matching TRBD1. There are 15 residues in the CDR3. Losses at the gene ends were 7 bases for V and 5 bases for J; bases not matched to a gene: 11. Germline CDR1 and CDR2: LNHNV and YYDKDF (reference sequence). Here the CDR3 reads CATNNKPGQGYGYTF. The CDR3 region has the DNA TGTGCCACCAACAACAAACCGGGACAGGGATATGGCTACACCTTC.

V and J are TRBV20-1 and TRBJ1-2, with D possibly TRBD1 on 5 matching bases. Trimming stripped 1 base from V and 2 bases from J, with 14 bases between. This CDR3 is 15 amino acids long. Germline V gene data show CDR1 as DFQATT and CDR2 as SNEGSKA (reference sequence). The CDR3 nucleotides are TGCAGTGCTAGAGTGGGACCGGCCAGGAACTATGGCTACACCTTC. It translates to CSARVGPARNYGYTF.

CDR3 in DNA: TGTGCCATCAGTGTAAGGGACAGGGAAAGAGAGACCCAGTACTTC. Protein sequence: CAISVRDRERETQYF. The chain recombines TRBV10-3 with TRBJ2-5, with TRBD1 matching 9 bases. There are 15 residues in the CDR3. The V gene's germline CDR1 is ENHRY and CDR2 SYGVKD. The junction had 7 bases not matched to a gene; V was cut back by 4 bases and J by 4 bases.

The rearrangement joins TRBV24-1 to TRBJ2-3; 14 bases agree with TRBD2. The V segment lost 3 bases and the J segment 1 base; nucleotides outside the gene matches: 5. This CDR3 is built from 18 residues. In germline, CDR1 is KGHDR, CDR2 SFDVKD. The CDR3 sequence: CATSDRTSGRLGTDTQYF. The CDR3 DNA follows: TGTGCCACCAGTGATCGGACTAGCGGGAGGTTGGGCACAGATACGCAGTATTTT.

This clonotype has only one observation. This chain uses TRBV2 with TRBJ2-1; 9 bases agree with TRBD2. CDR1 is SNHLY, CDR2 FYNNEI, per germline. The CDR3 extends over 16 amino acids. Germline trimming cut 0 bases from V and 6 bases from J; bases unmatched to any gene: 6. CDR3 bases: TGTGCCAGCAGTGAAGCGCGGGAGGGGGCCGGCAATGAGCAGTTCTTC. Translation: CASSEAREGAGNEQFF.

The gene calls are TRBV20-1 and TRBJ2-1, with 10 bases that match TRBD2. V shed 0 bases, J shed 5 bases, and the junction held 10 bases outside the gene matches. The CDR3 totals 17 residues. In germline, CDR1 is DFQATT, CDR2 SNEGSKA (reference sequence). The CDR3 protein is CSARDAVAGGKHNEQFF. In DNA, the CDR3 is TGCAGTGCTAGAGATGCGGTAGCGGGGGGCAAACACAATGAGCAGTTCTTC.

The gene calls are TRBV2 and TRBJ2-3; 10 bases are a match to TRBD2. CDR1 SNHLY and CDR2 FYNNEI come from the germline V gene. V lost 8 bases to trimming and J lost 6 bases; unmatched junction nucleotides: 11. The CDR3 contains 15 residues. CDR3 nucleotide sequence: TGTGCCAGCTTGAGCGGGGGGGGCGCATCGGATACGCAGTATTTT. Protein product: CASLSGGGASDTQYF.

This sequence joins TRBV2 and TRBJ1-4; 7 bases are shared with TRBD1. There are 13 residues in the CDR3. V lost 3 bases and J lost 7; bases outside the gene matches: 2. Per germline, CDR1 SNHLY and CDR2 FYNNEI. CDR3 in amino acids: CASSDRGTEKLFF. CDR3 DNA: TGTGCCAGCAGTGACAGGGGGACTGAAAAACTGTTTTTT.

This clonotype was counted many times. The gene calls are TRBV14 and TRBJ2-7; TRBD1 aligns across 9 bases. J lost 6 bases, V lost 1 base, and 4 bases had no gene match. From germline, CDR1 is SGHDN and CDR2 FVKESK. The CDR3 runs 14 residues. The DNA of the CDR3 is TGTGCCAGCAGCCAAGTCGACAGGGGGGTCGAGCAGTACTTC. It codes for CASSQVDRGVEQYF.

This clonotype was observed a handful of times. This chain joins TRBV30 and TRBJ1-3; no reliable D call. The CDR3 totals 14 residues. Trimming took 4 bases from V and 1 from J, leaving 11 bases between them. Germline CDR1 is GTSNPN and CDR2 is SVGIG (reference sequence). The CDR3 region is CAWMRSRSGNTIYF. In DNA form, the CDR3 reads TGTGCCTGGATGAGGTCCAGATCTGGAAACACCATATATTTT.

The chain carries TRBV9 and TRBJ1-3; D is undetermined. The V gene lost 6 bases and the J gene lost 1 base, with 11 bases spanning the gap. The CDR3 covers 14 residues. Germline V gives CDR1 SGDLS, CDR2 YYNGEE. The CDR3 nucleotides read TGTGCCAGCACGGGAACAGCATCTGGAAACACCATATATTTT. Protein: CASTGTASGNTIYF.

This clonotype has ten or more counts. CDR3 bases: TGCAGTGCTGCAGGGGGAGGGAACACTGAAGCTTTCTTT. Its protein product is CSAAGGGNTEAFF. This sequence joins TRBV20-1 and TRBJ1-1; 7 bases line up with TRBD1. The CDR3 totals 13 residues. The junction had 4 bases not matched to a gene; V was cut back by 5 bases and J by 1 base. The V gene's germline CDR1 is DFQATT and CDR2 SNEGSKA (reference sequence).

This rearrangement joins TRBV20-1 to TRBJ2-7; TRBD1 or TRBD2 may be the D gene (6 bases each). The length of the CDR3 is 14 residues. V lost 1 base and J lost 0, with 10 bases in between. CDR1 and CDR2 (germline): DFQATT, SNEGSKA (reference sequence). The CDR3 reads CSARAGGGSYEQYF. CDR3 nucleotides: TGCAGTGCTAGAGCAGGAGGGGGCTCCTACGAGCAGTACTTC.

The V gene is TRBV19, the J gene TRBJ2-3; no firm D call. The V and J ends lost 6 bases and 8 bases respectively, with 12 bases between them. This CDR3 is built from 12 residues. Per the germline V gene, CDR1 is LNHDA and CDR2 is SQIVND (reference sequence). CDR3 sequence (DNA): TGTGCCAGTAGCGCGGACGTGGTTACGCAGTATTTT. Protein product: CASSADVVTQYF.

The V and J genes are TRBV19 and TRBJ1-5; no clear D. Germline CDR1 reads LNHDA; CDR2 reads SQIVND (reference sequence). CDR3 length equals 15 residues. Trimming left V 4 bases short and J 0 bases short, with 10 bases between. DNA of the CDR3: TGTGCCAGTAGTAGAACAGTCAATAGCAATCAGCCCCAGCATTTT. It translates to CASSRTVNSNQPQHF. Full variable domain (rest looked up from reference TRBV19 and TRBJ1-5): DGGITQSPKYLFRKEGQNVTLSCEQNLNHDAMYWYRQDPGQGLRLIYYSQIVNDFQKGDIAEGYSVSREKKESFPLTVTSAQKNPTAFYLCASSRTVNSNQPQHFGDGTRLSIL.

This clonotype has more than one count but fewer than ten. The V call is TRBV7-2, the J call TRBJ1-5, with no clear D. V shed 0 bases and J shed 7 bases, with 7 bases lying between them. Germline values: CDR1 SGHTA, CDR2 FQGNSA. The CDR3 sequence is 13 residues long. The CDR3 bases are TGTGCCAGCAGCTTAGCGTTTGGGCAGCCCCAGCATTTT. Its translation: CASSLAFGQPQHF.